What follows describes a single T cell receptor beta chain. Its antigen is undetermined. Data came from immunoSEQ multiplex PCR; TCRdb stores just in-frame clones and leaves some out. The data hold 150,000 to 200,000 clones, with around 88% observed a single time. The data were taken from a study of T cell responses to AZD1222 COVID-19 vaccine. Study-level findings and limits: Once two AZD1222 doses were given, Spike-specific TCR breadth and depth went up. Among AZD1222 vaccinees, only six or seven were seropositive at baseline.

The CDR3 length is 11 residues. The V and J ends lost 3 bases and 7 bases respectively, with 9 bases between them. Germline-derived CDR1 and CDR2 are DFQATT and SNEGSKA (reference sequence). The sample in question was peripheral blood, obtained 28 days after the second AZD1222 dose. The chain has TRBV20-1 and TRBJ1-1; D is ambiguous. The clonotype originates from an adult who received the AZD1222 COVID-19 vaccine. CDR3 amino acids: CSARKRVEAFF. Written as DNA, the CDR3 is TGCAGTGCTAGGAAGAGGGTTGAAGCTTTCTTT.